A single sample gave rise to the 2 T cell receptor beta chains below, sequenced in a study of T-cell reconstitution after alpha-beta-depleted transplantation in children (dated by TCRdb to the mid-2010s). The treatment or condition label, read with the paper, signifies: allogeneic hematopoietic cell transplantation with graft depleted of TCRalphabeta T cells and CD19 B cells. Libraries were built with PCR. Sequenced on an Illumina HiSeq 2500. To normalize quantification of the TCRbeta repertoire, the TCR libraries were built with molecular barcoding that relied on unique molecular identifiers. TCRdb passed the public sequencing reads through fastp at Q25 and MiXCR, retaining productive beta sequences. Every distinct CDR3 protein forms one entry, paired with its most common genes and DNA. The sample records around 700,000 distinct CDR3 sequences, about an eighth of which are singletons. In total, the top ten clones hold roughly 0.77% of the sample.

The source was PBMCs, collected before TCRalphabeta/CD19-depleted stem cell transplant. These TCRs come from a girl aged 2-10 years with congenital amegakaryocytic thrombocytopenia, due to receive a stem cell transplant.

This clonotype was recorded a few times. The chain recombines TRBV28 with TRBJ2-7; possible D gene TRBD2, 6 bases. The germline V gene encodes CDR1 MDHEN and CDR2 SYDVKM. The CDR3 is made up of 12 amino acids. V shed 4 bases and J shed 7 bases, with 11 bases lying between them. The CDR3 is CASSWRVSEQYF. The CDR3 coding sequence is TGTGCCAGCAGTTGGAGGGTTTCAGAGCAGTACTTC.

At least ten counts were recorded for this clonotype. The CDR3 coding sequence is TGCGCCAGCAGCTTGCGAGCGGGAGGGCAGTTCTTC. Translation gives CASSLRAGGQFF. The chain couples TRBV5-1 to TRBJ2-1; the match to TRBD2 covers 9 bases. V lost 1 base, J lost 12 bases, and 2 bases stayed unmatched. This CDR3 has 12 residues. The germline CDR1 and CDR2 sequences are SGHRS and YFSETQ.